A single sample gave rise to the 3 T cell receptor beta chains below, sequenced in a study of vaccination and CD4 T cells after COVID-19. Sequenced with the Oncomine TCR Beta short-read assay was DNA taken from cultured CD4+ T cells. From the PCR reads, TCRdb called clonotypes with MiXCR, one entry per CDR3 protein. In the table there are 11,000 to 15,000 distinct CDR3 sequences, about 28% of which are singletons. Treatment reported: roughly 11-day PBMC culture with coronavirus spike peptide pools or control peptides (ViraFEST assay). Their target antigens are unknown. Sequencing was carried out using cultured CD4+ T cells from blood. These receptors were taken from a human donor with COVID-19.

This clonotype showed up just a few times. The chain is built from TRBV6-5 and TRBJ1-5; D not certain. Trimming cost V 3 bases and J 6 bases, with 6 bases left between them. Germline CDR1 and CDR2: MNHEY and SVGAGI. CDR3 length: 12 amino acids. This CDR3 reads CASSYIGQPQHF. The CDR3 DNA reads TGTGCCAGCAGTTATATCGGTCAGCCCCAGCATTTT.

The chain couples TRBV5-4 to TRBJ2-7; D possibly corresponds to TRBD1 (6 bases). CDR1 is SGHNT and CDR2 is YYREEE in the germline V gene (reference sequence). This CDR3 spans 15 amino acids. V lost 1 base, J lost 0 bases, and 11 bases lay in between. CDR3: CASSLPQGSSYEQYF. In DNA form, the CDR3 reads TGTGCCAGCAGCTTGCCACAGGGCAGCTCCTACGAGCAGTACTTC.

The DNA of the CDR3 is TGTGCCACCAGCAGAGATAGGTATGGCTACACCTTC. It is translated as CATSRDRYGYTF. This sequence joins TRBV15 and TRBJ1-2; D call uncertain. Germline lookup yields CDR1 LNHNV and CDR2 YYDKDF (reference sequence). Trimming removed 0 bases at V and 5 bases at J, with 4 bases between. The CDR3 totals 12 residues.